The T cell receptor beta chain described here comes from a study of T cell repertoires in cytomegalovirus infection. Study context: The study used recently identified HLA-C-restricted and well-studied HLA-B-restricted CMV epitopes. CMV infection and matching HLA type were both indicated by public TCR beta signatures.

MiXCR was run by TCRdb on the reads, yielding one entry per CDR3 protein. The table includes hundreds of thousands of distinct CDR3 sequences, about 33% detected once. Study-wide results and caveats: Frequencies of public TCR beta families were cumulated, and this identified carriers of CMV plus the relevant HLA.

Deletions cut 6 bases from V and 4 bases from J, with 15 bases between. The CDR3 is 15 residues long. As regards this clonotype: Its antigen is undetermined.

The starting material was cultured PBMCs, obtained from culture after CMV antigen stimulation. This TCR was recovered from a human donor in good health (CMV status not recorded). Some clones in this sample may be carry-over from other donors' samples. This sequence joins TRBV12-3 or TRBV12-4 and TRBJ2-2, with no clear D. The CDR3 region is CASSPPGVRTGELFF. In DNA, the CDR3 is TGTGCCAGCAGCCCCCCTGGGGTGCGCACCGGGGAGCTGTTTTTT.